The present TCR beta chain was sequenced within a study of T-cell reconstitution after alpha-beta-depleted transplantation in children. This clonotype was detected many times. The germline gives CDR1 SGHVS, CDR2 FQNEAQ. V was pared by 5 bases and J by 5 bases, with 11 bases between. The CDR3 spans 13 residues. Library preparation (for TCRbeta) was performed with unique molecular identifiers. Using its own MiXCR run on the PCR reads, TCRdb lists one record per CDR3 protein. The table includes 480,000 or so distinct CDR3 sequences, roughly a tenth detected once. Here the sequenced sample was PBMCs, taken before TCRalphabeta/CD19-depleted stem cell transplant. J is TRBJ2-3 and V is TRBV7-8; unclear D gene. The receptor was isolated from a child aged 2 to 15 with inherited bone marrow failure, due to receive a stem cell transplant. CDR3 amino acids: CASSPSDLDTQYF. The DNA of the CDR3 is TGTGCCAGCAGCCCCTCGGATTTAGATACGCAGTATTTT.